Presented here are 19 T cell receptor beta chains from one specimen sequenced in a study of cytomegalovirus exposure and HLA in healthy donors. The PCR employed 60 Vbeta primers together with 13 Jbeta primers. Using immunoSEQ multiplex PCR, the repertoire was profiled, and TCRdb retains in-frame clones only, with some absent. The sample yields roughly 160,000 clones, approximately 83% seen once. Input material: PBMCs. The receptors originated from a man younger than 35 in good health and CMV-seropositive.

The J gene is TRBJ2-5, the V gene TRBV4-1, with 7 bases that match TRBD1. V lost 4 bases and J lost 5; bases outside the gene matches: 16. Germline loops: CDR1 MGHRA, CDR2 YSYEKL. The CDR3 runs to 17 residues. The CDR3 loop is CASSPTGYIFPWETQYF. The CDR3 bases are TGCGCCAGCAGCCCGACAGGGTATATTTTCCCTTGGGAGACCCAGTACTTC.

The chain employs TRBV6-1 and TRBJ2-2, with 10 bases that match TRBD2. The CDR3 consists of 14 residues. The germline gives CDR1 MNHNS, CDR2 SASEGT. With 7 bases clipped from V and 5 bases from J, the junction kept 4 bases outside the gene matches. This CDR3 is CASIILAGTGELFF. The CDR3, as DNA: TGTGCCAGCATCATACTAGCGGGAACCGGGGAGCTGTTTTTT.

The chain joins TRBV11-3 to TRBJ2-7; D is unresolved. This CDR3 has 14 amino acids. V was trimmed by 1 base and J by 3 bases, leaving 10 bases between them. Germline values: CDR1 SGHNT, CDR2 YENEEA. The CDR3 here is CASSLAMYGYEQYF. CDR3 nucleotides: TGTGCCAGCAGCTTAGCTATGTACGGCTACGAGCAGTACTTC.

The chain carries TRBV11-2 and TRBJ1-4, with D possibly being TRBD1 (6 bases). This CDR3 is 16 amino acids long. From germline, CDR1 is SGHAT and CDR2 FQNNGV. V was shortened by 1 base and J by 4 bases, with 13 bases between the two germline ends. This chain's CDR3 is CASSLVASGHNEKLFF. The CDR3 bases are TGTGCCAGCAGCTTAGTGGCCTCGGGACATAATGAAAAACTGTTTTTT.

This chain joins TRBV7-2 and TRBJ1-2; the D gene is possibly TRBD1 (5 bases). Germline V gene sequence: CDR1 SGHTA, CDR2 FQGNSA. V gave up 6 bases and J gave up 7 bases, with 21 bases separating them. The CDR3 consists of 15 residues. The CDR3: CASRGGGQPRGGYTF. CDR3 DNA sequence: TGTGCCAGCAGGGGGGGTGGGCAGCCGAGGGGTGGCTACACCTTC.

The J gene is TRBJ2-3, the V gene TRBV4-2; the match to TRBD2 covers 9 bases. Germline-derived CDR1 and CDR2 are LGHNA and YNFKEQ. The CDR3 totals 16 residues. V shed 1 base and J 10 bases; nucleotides not matched to a gene: 12. CDR3 nucleotides: TGTGCCAGCAGCCAAGGCGCGGGGGGGAATATAGGAGCGCAGTATTTT. Its translation is CASSQGAGGNIGAQYF.

The gene calls are TRBV9 and TRBJ2-6, with 7 bases aligning to TRBD1. Per germline, CDR1 SGDLS and CDR2 YYNGEE. The CDR3 runs to 18 residues. With V trimmed by 4 bases and J by 2 bases, 12 bases remained unmatched. As DNA, the CDR3 is TGTGCCAGCAGCACACCGTTTACAGGGGTGGCTGGGGCCAACGTCCTGACTTTC. Amino acid sequence: CASSTPFTGVAGANVLTF. The whole variable domain, filled in from reference TRBV9 and TRBJ2-6, reads DSGVTQTPKHLITATGQRVTLRCSPRSGDLSVYWYQQSLDQGLQFLIQYYNGEERAKGNILERFSAQQFPDLHSELNLSSLELGDSALYFCASSTPFTGVAGANVLTFGAGSRLTVL.

The J gene is TRBJ2-7, the V gene TRBV6-5; 7 bases are a match to TRBD1. CDR1 is MNHEY and CDR2 is SVGAGI in the germline V gene. V trimming: 6 bases; J trimming: 2 bases; junction bases outside the gene matches: 10. This CDR3 region has 15 residues. This chain's CDR3 is CASRRRQGEAYEQYF. The CDR3 DNA is TGTGCCAGCAGAAGGAGACAGGGAGAAGCCTACGAGCAGTACTTC.

The CDR3 DNA reads TGTGCCAGCAGCAGTTTTACGGGGGGGTACTATGGCTACACCTTC. Protein sequence: CASSSFTGGYYGYTF. The V call is TRBV7-2, the J call TRBJ1-2; perhaps TRBD1 as D (5 bases). CDR1 SGHTA and CDR2 FQGNSA come from the germline V gene. The CDR3 is made up of 15 amino acids. Between the trimmed V and J ends, which lost 5 bases and 3 bases, there was a span of 16 bases.

The V call is TRBV9, the J call TRBJ1-3; D gene ambiguous. The CDR3 has 14 amino acids. Germline V lookup: CDR1 SGDLS, CDR2 YYNGEE. Trimming pared 2 bases from V and 4 bases from J, leaving 10 bases between. The CDR3 DNA follows: TGTGCCAGCAGCGTTATTTCGAGCGGAAACACCATATATTTT. Amino acids: CASSVISSGNTIYF.

This clone occurred once. Lacking the conserved final phenylalanine or tryptophan, this CDR3 likely reflects a read error. V and J are TRBV6-6 and TRBJ2-7, with D possibly TRBD2 on 5 matching bases. The CDR3 covers 13 residues. Germline CDR1 and CDR2: MNHNY and SVGAGI (reference sequence). The CDR3 DNA is TGTACCAGCAGTTCGGACCTGCGGACTGGGCAGTACCTC. It encodes CTSSSDLRTGQYL.

The chain employs TRBV5-6 and TRBJ1-1; D remains unclear. The CDR3 runs to 15 residues. Germline V lookup: CDR1 SGHDT, CDR2 YYEEEE. Trimming shortened V by 2 bases and J by 3 bases, and 14 bases separated the two germline ends. The DNA of the CDR3 is TGTGCCAGCAGCTTTGCGGTCCTCTCGGACACTGAAGCTTTCTTT. It codes for CASSFAVLSDTEAFF.

The V call is TRBV2, the J call TRBJ2-2; 9 positions agree with TRBD1. Trimming at V came to 10 bases and at J to 2 bases, leaving 8 bases not matched to a gene. Germline V gives CDR1 SNHLY, CDR2 FYNNEI. The length of the CDR3 is 15 residues. In DNA, the CDR3 is TGTGCCAAAACCCGGGACAGGGCAAACACCGGGGAGCTGTTTTTT. Protein: CAKTRDRANTGELFF.

The V gene is TRBV7-2, the J gene TRBJ2-7; 9 bases match TRBD2. Germline values: CDR1 SGHTA, CDR2 FQGNSA. The CDR3 is made up of 16 amino acids. J lost 2 bases, V lost 0 bases, and 5 bases had no gene match. The chain's CDR3 is CASSLAQERGAYEQYF. The CDR3 DNA reads as TGTGCCAGCAGCTTAGCGCAGGAGCGGGGGGCCTACGAGCAGTACTTC.

The chain joins TRBV7-2 to TRBJ2-7; 8 nucleotides align to TRBD1. The junction had 18 bases not matched to a gene; V was cut back by 2 bases and J by 6 bases. Germline V gene data show CDR1 as SGHTA and CDR2 as FQGNSA. The CDR3 is 18 residues long. CDR3 loop: CASSLRVPIPGGQGEQYF. The CDR3, as DNA: TGTGCCAGCAGCTTAAGAGTCCCGATCCCAGGGGGCCAGGGCGAGCAGTACTTC.

V usage is TRBV10-3 and J usage is TRBJ1-2; D is undetermined. Trimming removed 7 bases from V and 4 bases from J, with 13 bases in between. CDR3 length: 13 amino acids. CDR1 is ENHRY and CDR2 is SYGVKD in the germline V gene. CDR3 in amino acids: CAITPGGLYGYTF. In nucleotides, the CDR3 is TGTGCCATCACCCCGGGAGGGCTCTATGGCTACACCTTC.

The V gene is TRBV2, the J gene TRBJ2-7; 7 nucleotides agree with TRBD1. Looked up from germline, CDR1 is SNHLY and CDR2 is FYNNEI. The CDR3 has 13 residues. J lost 3 bases, V lost 4 bases, and 3 bases had no gene match. The CDR3 sequence is CASSGDRDYEQYF. The CDR3 bases are TGTGCCAGCAGTGGAGACAGGGACTACGAGCAGTACTTC.

The rearrangement links TRBV6-5 to TRBJ1-5; D gene uncertain. The CDR3 extends over 13 amino acids. Germline lookup yields CDR1 MNHEY and CDR2 SVGAGI. The V and J ends lost 6 bases and 6 bases respectively, with 12 bases between them. CDR3 sequence: CASSRNGGQPQHF. In DNA, the CDR3 is TGTGCCAGCAGCCGTAACGGCGGTCAGCCCCAGCATTTT.

This rearrangement joins TRBV4-1 to TRBJ2-3, with a weak D call TRBD2 (6 bases). V dropped 7 bases and J dropped 1 base, with 9 bases sitting between them. The CDR3 is 13 residues long. Per germline, CDR1 MGHRA and CDR2 YSYEKL. The CDR3 region is CASKKRGTDTQYF. The CDR3 nucleotides read TGCGCCAGCAAAAAGCGGGGCACAGATACGCAGTATTTT.